Listed below are T cell receptor beta chains from one sample, sequenced in a study of Ad26.COV2.S vaccination and SARS-CoV-2 variants. TCRdb keeps only in-frame clones here, not all; method: immunoSEQ multiplex PCR. In the table there are roughly 350,000 clones, around 86% of which are singletons. The sequenced sample was peripheral blood, obtained in a trial of Ad26.COV2.S vaccine versus placebo. These receptor sequences come from a person between 18 and 59 years old who received the Ad26.COV2.S COVID-19 vaccine or a placebo. The CDR3 runs from the conserved cysteine through the conserved F or W. D genes are given only for firm matches. Expanded clones get a size class; other rows say once, few or many, or leave the size out.

size	D	J	V	CDR3	DNA
-	-	TRBJ1-2	TRBV7-2	CASSLGQLNYGYTF	TGTGCCAGCAGCTTAGGTCAGCTAAACTATGGCTACACCTTC
once	-	TRBJ2-2	TRBV7-2	CASSHRDLGTGELFF	TGTGCCAGCAGCCACCGGGACCTTGGCACCGGGGAGCTGTTTTTT
-	-	TRBJ1-1	TRBV29-1	CSVEVTDYVNTEAFF	TGCAGCGTTGAAGTCACAGACTATGTTAACACTGAAGCTTTCTTT
-	-	TRBJ1-1	TRBV29-1	CSVESTGSGAEAFF	TGCAGCGTTGAGTCAACAGGGTCGGGGGCTGAAGCTTTCTTT
-	TRBD1	TRBJ2-3	TRBV11-1	CASSLRTGRTTDTQYF	TGTGCCAGCAGCCTTCGGACAGGGAGAACCACAGATACGCAGTATTTT
-	-	TRBJ2-2	TRBV3-1/TRBV3-2	CASSQVSEDGELFF	TGTGCCAGCAGCCAAGTATCAGAGGACGGGGAGCTGTTTTTT
-	-	TRBJ1-1	TRBV18	CASSPGGDSREAFF	TGTGCCAGCTCACCGGGTGGTGATTCCAGGGAAGCTTTCTTT
-	-	TRBJ1-5	TRBV4-1	CASSQDPNRVSQPQHF	TGCGCCAGCAGCCAAGATCCGAACAGGGTGAGTCAGCCCCAGCATTTT
-	-	TRBJ1-2	TRBV2	CASSESGQGIYGYTF	TGTGCCAGCAGTGAAAGTGGGCAGGGGATCTATGGCTACACCTTC
few	-	TRBJ1-1	TRBV15	CATSKGTQPMNTEAFF	TGTGCCACCAGCAAAGGGACTCAACCGATGAACACTGAAGCTTTCTTT
-	-	TRBJ1-1	TRBV18	CASSVNRDTEAFF	TGTGCCAGCTCAGTGAACAGGGACACTGAAGCTTTCTTT
-	-	TRBJ2-7	TRBV6-5	CASSYSGGTYEQYF	TGTGCCAGCAGTTACTCAGGGGGGACGTACGAGCAGTACTTC
-	-	TRBJ1-1	TRBV19	CASSITPGGAFF	TGTGCCAGTAGTATAACCCCCGGGGGAGCTTTCTTT
-	TRBD1	TRBJ1-1	TRBV7-3	CASSWDSYTEAFF	TGTGCCAGCAGCTGGGACAGTTATACCGAAGCTTTCTTT
once	-	TRBJ1-5	TRBV5-1	CASSPGSSAGQPQHF	TGCGCCAGCAGCCCGGGGAGCTCTGCTGGTCAGCCCCAGCATTTT
-	TRBD1	TRBJ2-3	TRBV6-6	CASSQTGGRATDTQYF	TGTGCCAGCAGCCAAACAGGGGGCCGCGCCACAGATACGCAGTATTTT
-	-	TRBJ1-2	TRBV5-4	CADFESNYGYTF	TGTGCCGACTTTGAGAGCAACTATGGCTACACCTTC
-	-	TRBJ1-2	TRBV4-3	CASSQVHRDNYGYTF	TGCGCCAGCAGCCAAGTTCATAGGGATAACTATGGCTACACCTTC
-	-	TRBJ1-2	TRBV6-1	CASSETINYGYTF	TGTGCCAGCAGTGAGACTATTAACTATGGCTACACCTTC
-	-	TRBJ1-5	TRBV2	CASSIRDNQPQHF	TGTGCCAGCAGCATCAGGGACAATCAGCCCCAGCATTTT
-	-	TRBJ1-5	TRBV15	CATSRDPNGQPQHF	TGTGCCACCAGCAGAGATCCCAATGGTCAGCCCCAGCATTTT
-	-	TRBJ2-3	TRBV5-1	CASSRTTQVSTDTQYF	TGCGCCAGCAGCAGAACCACACAGGTTAGCACAGATACGCAGTATTTT
-	-	TRBJ2-7	TRBV13	CASSYRGSSSYEQYF	TGTGCCAGCAGCTATCGAGGGTCGTCTTCCTACGAGCAGTACTTC
-	TRBD2	TRBJ2-3	TRBV7-2	CASSPRRGAPGDTQYF	TGTGCCAGCAGCCCCAGGCGGGGGGCGCCCGGAGATACGCAGTATTTT
once	-	TRBJ1-2	TRBV6-5	CASSYSKGGRYGYTF	TGTGCCAGCAGTTACTCGAAAGGGGGAAGGTATGGCTACACCTTC
-	TRBD1	TRBJ2-1	TRBV5-8	CASSLGDRGYNEQFF	TGTGCCAGCAGCTTGGGAGACAGGGGCTACAATGAGCAGTTCTTC
-	TRBD2	TRBJ2-7	TRBV4-3	CASSQDASGVRGDEQYF	TGCGCCAGCAGCCAAGACGCTAGCGGGGTCCGAGGAGACGAGCAGTACTTC
-	TRBD2	TRBJ2-7	TRBV4-1	CASSQDALGAGGPDAF	TGCGCCAGCAGCCAAGATGCCCTGGGAGCGGGGGGACCAGACGCATTC
-	-	TRBJ2-3	TRBV14	CASSQWTGTTDTQYF	TGTGCCAGCAGCCAGTGGACGGGCACGACAGATACGCAGTATTTT
-	-	TRBJ2-7	TRBV27	CASSQQLHTAYEQYF	TGTGCCAGCAGTCAACAGTTACACACCGCCTACGAGCAGTACTTC
once	-	TRBJ1-4	TRBV3-1/TRBV3-2	CASSQTTTNEKLFF	TGTGCCAGCAGCCAAACGACAACTAATGAAAAACTGTTTTTT
-	-	TRBJ1-5	TRBV28	CASSSGHQPQHF	TGTGCCAGCAGTTCCGGGCATCAGCCCCAGCATTTT
-	TRBD1	TRBJ2-3	TRBV27	CASSLSWDRLFTDTQYF	TGTGCCAGCAGTTTATCGTGGGACAGGCTCTTCACAGATACGCAGTATTTT
-	-	TRBJ2-1	TRBV30	CAWSVDQGPYNEQFF	TGTGCCTGGAGTGTAGATCAGGGACCATACAATGAGCAGTTCTTC
few	-	TRBJ1-3	TRBV3-1/TRBV3-2	CASSTEPGNSGNTIYF	TGTGCCAGCAGCACGGAACCGGGAAACTCTGGAAACACCATATATTTT
-	TRBD2	TRBJ2-3	TRBV10-1	CASSEQRGLNTDTQYF	TGCGCCAGCAGTGAGCAGCGGGGGCTTAACACAGATACGCAGTATTTT
once	-	TRBJ1-2	TRBV4-2	CASSQDQGNNYGYTF	TGTGCCAGCAGCCAAGATCAGGGGAATAACTATGGCTACACCTTC
-	TRBD1	TRBJ2-1	TRBV6-5	CASNTGQAYNEQFF	TGTGCCAGCAACACGGGACAGGCCTACAATGAGCAGTTCTTC
few	-	TRBJ2-7	TRBV27	CASSWGRSSYEQYF	TGTGCCAGCAGTTGGGGCAGGAGCTCCTACGAGCAGTACTTC
-	TRBD2	TRBJ2-7	TRBV4-2	CASSQEPGGSYEQYF	TGTGCCAGCAGCCAAGAGCCGGGGGGGTCCTACGAGCAGTACTTC
few	-	TRBJ1-2	TRBV5-8	CASSSRGEEGYTF	TGTGCCAGCAGCTCCCGAGGGGAAGAGGGCTACACCTTC
-	-	TRBJ1-1	TRBV2	CASSPVGRNTEAFF	TGTGCCAGCAGTCCGGTGGGGCGGAACACTGAAGCTTTCTTT
-	-	TRBJ2-7	TRBV27	CASSLQSAGTYEQYF	TGTGCCAGCAGTTTACAGAGCGCAGGAACCTACGAGCAGTACTTC